Following are 5 T cell receptor beta chains from one sample sequenced in a study of radiotherapy plus CTLA-4 blockade in lung cancer. Data came from immunoSEQ multiplex PCR; TCRdb stores just in-frame clones and leaves some out. This table has 48,000 or so clones, around four fifths appearing once. This specimen consisted of peripheral blood, obtained from a patient treated with radiotherapy plus ipilimumab. The receptors shown here come from a human donor with non-small cell lung cancer whose response to radiotherapy plus ipilimumab could not be evaluated.

The count of this clone is one. V usage is TRBV7-2 and J usage is TRBJ1-2; a possible D gene is TRBD1 (5 bases). The length of the CDR3 is 15 residues. Germline CDR1 reads SGHTA; CDR2 reads FQGNSA. V was shortened by 5 bases and J by 4 bases, with 17 bases between the two germline ends. The CDR3 bases are TGTGCCAGCAGCCCCACATTTGACAGATTCTATGGCTACACCTTC. Protein product: CASSPTFDRFYGYTF.

The chain couples TRBV20-1 to TRBJ2-3, with unresolved D. CDR1 is DFQATT, CDR2 SNEGSKA, per germline (reference sequence). The CDR3 runs to 10 residues. V shed 4 bases and J shed 5 bases, with 4 bases lying between them. The CDR3 loop is CSATRDTQYF. The CDR3 nucleotides read TGCAGTGCTACCCGAGATACGCAGTATTTT.

There are a few counts of this clone. The chain is built from TRBV5-1 and TRBJ2-7, with D perhaps TRBD2 (6 bases). The CDR3 loop spans 14 amino acids. Per germline, CDR1 SGHRS and CDR2 YFSETQ. V was clipped by 3 bases and J by 4 bases, with 14 bases between them. The CDR3 here is CASSSYPGTYEQYF. The DNA for the CDR3 is TGCGCCAGCAGCTCATACCCAGGGACTTACGAGCAGTACTTC.

The V gene is TRBV27, the J gene TRBJ2-2; D perhaps matches TRBD1 (5 bases). The V gene lost 7 bases and the J gene lost 5 bases, with 20 bases spanning the gap. The CDR3 sequence is 16 residues long. Germline values: CDR1 MNHEY, CDR2 SMNVEV (reference sequence). CDR3 in DNA: TGTGCCAGCAAGTCTCCAGGGCTCTTACGTACCGGGGAGCTGTTTTTT. It encodes CASKSPGLLRTGELFF.

This chain links TRBV7-9 with TRBJ2-7, with a tentative D call TRBD1 (6 bases). The CDR3 loop spans 15 amino acids. Germline CDR1 reads SEHNR; CDR2 reads FQNEAQ (reference sequence). With 5 bases removed from V and 5 bases from J, the gap between germline ends came to 19 bases. The CDR3 protein is CASSRDTLKPHEQYF. Here the CDR3 DNA reads TGTGCCAGCAGCCGGGACACACTAAAACCCCACGAGCAGTACTTC.